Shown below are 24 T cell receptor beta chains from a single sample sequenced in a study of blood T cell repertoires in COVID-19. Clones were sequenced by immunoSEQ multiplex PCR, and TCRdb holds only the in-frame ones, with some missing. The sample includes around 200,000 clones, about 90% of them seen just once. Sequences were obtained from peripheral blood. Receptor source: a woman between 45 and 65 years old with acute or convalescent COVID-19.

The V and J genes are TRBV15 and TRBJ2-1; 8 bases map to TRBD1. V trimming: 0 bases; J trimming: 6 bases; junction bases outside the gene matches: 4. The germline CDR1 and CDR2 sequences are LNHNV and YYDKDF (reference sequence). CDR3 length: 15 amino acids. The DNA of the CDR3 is TGTGCCACCAGCAGAGATAGGACAGGGCCCAATGAGCAGTTCTTC. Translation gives CATSRDRTGPNEQFF.

The CDR3 here is CASSLGGGRMNTEAFF. The CDR3 nucleotides read TGTGCCAGCAGCTTAGGCGGGGGGCGAATGAACACTGAAGCTTTCTTT. This sequence joins TRBV13 and TRBJ1-1; tentative D call: TRBD1 (6 bases). Germline-derived CDR1 and CDR2 are PRHDT and FYEKMQ (reference sequence). This CDR3 has 16 amino acids. The germline V and J ends were trimmed by 0 bases and 0 bases, with 11 bases remaining between them. Using reference TRBV13 and TRBJ1-1 for the parts outside the CDR3, the full variable domain is AAGVIQSPRHLIKEKRETATLKCYPIPRHDTVYWYQQGPGQDPQFLISFYEKMQSDKGSIPDRFSAQQFSDYHSELNMSSLELGDSALYFCASSLGGGRMNTEAFFGQGTRLTVV.

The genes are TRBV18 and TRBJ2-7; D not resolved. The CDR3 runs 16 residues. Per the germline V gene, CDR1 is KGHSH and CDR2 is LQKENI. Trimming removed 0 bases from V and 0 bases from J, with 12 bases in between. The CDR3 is CASSPPNTRSSYEQYF. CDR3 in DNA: TGTGCCAGCTCACCACCTAACACAAGGAGCTCCTACGAGCAGTACTTC. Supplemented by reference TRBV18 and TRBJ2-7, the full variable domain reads NAGVMQNPRHLVRRRGQEARLRCSPMKGHSHVYWYRQLPEEGLKFMVYLQKENIIDESGMPKERFSAEFPKEGPSILRIQQVVRGDSAAYFCASSPPNTRSSYEQYFGPGTRLTVT.

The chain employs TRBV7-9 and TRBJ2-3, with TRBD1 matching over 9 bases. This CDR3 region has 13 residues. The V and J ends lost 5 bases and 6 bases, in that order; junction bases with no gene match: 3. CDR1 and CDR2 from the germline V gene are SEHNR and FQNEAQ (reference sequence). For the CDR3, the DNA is TGTGCCAGCAGCCCAGGGACAGGGGATACGCAGTATTTT. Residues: CASSPGTGDTQYF.

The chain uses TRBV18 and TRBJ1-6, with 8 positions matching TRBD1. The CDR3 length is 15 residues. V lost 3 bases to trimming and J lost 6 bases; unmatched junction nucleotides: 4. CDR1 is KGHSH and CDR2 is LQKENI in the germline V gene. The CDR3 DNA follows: TGTGCCAGCTCACCGGGACAGGTCGGTAATTCACCCCTCCACTTT. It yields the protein CASSPGQVGNSPLHF. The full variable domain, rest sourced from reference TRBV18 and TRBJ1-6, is NAGVMQNPRHLVRRRGQEARLRCSPMKGHSHVYWYRQLPEEGLKFMVYLQKENIIDESGMPKERFSAEFPKEGPSILRIQQVVRGDSAAYFCASSPGQVGNSPLHFGNGTRLTVT.

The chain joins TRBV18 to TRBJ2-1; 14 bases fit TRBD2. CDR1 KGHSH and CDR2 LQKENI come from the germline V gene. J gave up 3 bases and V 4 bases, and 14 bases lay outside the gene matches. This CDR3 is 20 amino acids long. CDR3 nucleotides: TGTGCCAGCTCACTCTTTTCTCTGGGACTAGCGGGAGCTGTCTACAATGAGCAGTTCTTC. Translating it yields CASSLFSLGLAGAVYNEQFF.

The CDR3 bases are TGTGCCAGCAGCTTTAACAGTCCCACCGGGGAGCTGTTTTTT. It specifies CASSFNSPTGELFF. This chain joins TRBV7-9 and TRBJ2-2, with D unresolved. In germline, CDR1 is SEHNR, CDR2 FQNEAQ (reference sequence). The CDR3 is 14 amino acids. V was trimmed by 3 bases and J by 4 bases, leaving 9 bases between them.

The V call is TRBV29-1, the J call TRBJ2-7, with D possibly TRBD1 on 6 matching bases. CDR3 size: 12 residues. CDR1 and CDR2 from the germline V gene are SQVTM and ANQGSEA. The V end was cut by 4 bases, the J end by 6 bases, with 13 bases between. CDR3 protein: CSVGQAGREQYF. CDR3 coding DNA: TGCAGCGTTGGACAGGCAGGTCGCGAGCAGTACTTC.

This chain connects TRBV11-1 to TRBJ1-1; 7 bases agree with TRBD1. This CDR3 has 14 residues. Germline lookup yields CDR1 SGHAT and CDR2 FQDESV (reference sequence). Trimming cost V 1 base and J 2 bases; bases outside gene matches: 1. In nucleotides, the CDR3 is TGTGCCAGCAGCTTAGGACAGGGTAACACTGAAGCTTTCTTT. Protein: CASSLGQGNTEAFF.

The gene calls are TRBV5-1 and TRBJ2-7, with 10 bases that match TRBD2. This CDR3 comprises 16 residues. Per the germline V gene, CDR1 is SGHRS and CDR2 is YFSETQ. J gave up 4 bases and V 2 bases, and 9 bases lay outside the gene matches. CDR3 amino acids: CASSLGAGGPGYEQYF. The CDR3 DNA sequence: TGCGCCAGCAGCTTAGGAGCGGGAGGGCCTGGATACGAGCAGTACTTC.

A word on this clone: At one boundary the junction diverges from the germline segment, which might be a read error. CDR3 loop: CASSLQRRDRRF. CDR3 sequence (DNA): TGTGCCAGCAGTTTGCAAAGGCGGGACAGGAGATTT. The chain employs TRBV12-3 or TRBV12-4 and TRBJ1-3; 8 nucleotides agree with TRBD1. CDR3 length: 12 amino acids.

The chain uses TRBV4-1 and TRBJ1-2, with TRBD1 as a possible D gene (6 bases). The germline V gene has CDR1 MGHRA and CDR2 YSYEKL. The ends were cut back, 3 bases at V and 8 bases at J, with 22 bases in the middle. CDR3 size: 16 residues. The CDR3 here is CASSQILRGAVRGYTF. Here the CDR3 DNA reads TGCGCCAGCAGCCAGATCCTCCGGGGGGCTGTGAGGGGCTACACCTTC.

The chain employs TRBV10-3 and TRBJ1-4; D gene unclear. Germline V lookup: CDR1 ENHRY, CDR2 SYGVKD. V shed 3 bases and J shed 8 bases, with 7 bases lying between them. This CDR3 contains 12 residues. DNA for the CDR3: TGTGCCATCAGTGAACTTCCCGAAAAACTGTTTTTT. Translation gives CAISELPEKLFF.

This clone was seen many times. The CDR3 DNA reads as TGTGCCACCAGCAGAGATCCCGGACCGTCAAGGGGGAACACCGGGGAGCTGTTTTTT. Protein product: CATSRDPGPSRGNTGELFF. J is TRBJ2-2 and V is TRBV15; D perhaps matches TRBD1 (5 bases). CDR3 length: 19 residues. The V end was cut by 0 bases, the J end by 1 base, with 18 bases between. The germline gives CDR1 LNHNV, CDR2 YYDKDF (reference sequence).

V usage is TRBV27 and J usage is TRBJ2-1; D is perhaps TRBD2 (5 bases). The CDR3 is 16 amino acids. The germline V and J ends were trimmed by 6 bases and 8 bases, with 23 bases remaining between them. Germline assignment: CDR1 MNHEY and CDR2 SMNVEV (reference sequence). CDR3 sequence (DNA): TGTGCCAGCAGCCGACACTCACCCCCCCCGGAGGATGAGCAGTTCTTC. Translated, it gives CASSRHSPPPEDEQFF.

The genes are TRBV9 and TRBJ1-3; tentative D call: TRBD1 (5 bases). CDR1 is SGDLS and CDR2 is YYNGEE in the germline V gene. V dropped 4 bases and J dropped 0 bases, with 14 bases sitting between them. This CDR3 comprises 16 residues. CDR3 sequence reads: CASSLPGTFSGNTIYF. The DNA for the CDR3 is TGTGCCAGCAGCCTCCCCGGGACTTTCTCTGGAAACACCATATATTTT.

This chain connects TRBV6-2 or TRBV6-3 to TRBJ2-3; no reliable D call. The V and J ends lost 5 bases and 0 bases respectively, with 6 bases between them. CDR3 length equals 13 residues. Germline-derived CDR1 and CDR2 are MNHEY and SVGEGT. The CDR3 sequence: CASSAYSTDTQYF. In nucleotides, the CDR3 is TGTGCCAGCAGTGCCTATAGCACAGATACGCAGTATTTT.

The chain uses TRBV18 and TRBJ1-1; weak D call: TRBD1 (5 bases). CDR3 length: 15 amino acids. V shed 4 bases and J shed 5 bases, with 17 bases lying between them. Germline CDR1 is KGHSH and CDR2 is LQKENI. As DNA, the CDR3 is TGTGCCAGCTCACAATCCTCGGGGGGTAGTACTGAAGCTTTCTTT. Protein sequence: CASSQSSGGSTEAFF.

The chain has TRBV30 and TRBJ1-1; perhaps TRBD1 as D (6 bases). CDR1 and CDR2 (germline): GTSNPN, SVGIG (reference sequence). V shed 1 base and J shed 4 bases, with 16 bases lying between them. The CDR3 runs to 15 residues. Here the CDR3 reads CAWSAGQLGVTEAFF. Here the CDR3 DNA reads TGTGCCTGGAGTGCAGGACAGCTTGGGGTCACTGAAGCTTTCTTT.

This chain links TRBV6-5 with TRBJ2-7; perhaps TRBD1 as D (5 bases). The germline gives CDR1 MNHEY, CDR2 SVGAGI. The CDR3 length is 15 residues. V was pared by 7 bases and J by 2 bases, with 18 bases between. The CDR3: CASTPSWTNTYEQYF. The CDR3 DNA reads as TGTGCCAGCACTCCCAGCTGGACAAACACCTACGAGCAGTACTTC.

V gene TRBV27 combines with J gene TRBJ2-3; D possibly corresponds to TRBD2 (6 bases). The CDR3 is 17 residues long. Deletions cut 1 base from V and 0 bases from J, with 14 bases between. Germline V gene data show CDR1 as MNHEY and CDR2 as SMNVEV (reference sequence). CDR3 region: CASSLWGSGISTDTQYF. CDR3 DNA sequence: TGTGCCAGCAGTTTATGGGGTAGCGGTATTAGCACAGATACGCAGTATTTT.

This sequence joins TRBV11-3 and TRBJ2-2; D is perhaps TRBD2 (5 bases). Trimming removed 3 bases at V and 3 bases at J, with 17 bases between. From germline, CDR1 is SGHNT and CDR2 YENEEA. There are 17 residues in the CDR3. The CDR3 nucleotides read TGTGCCAGCAGCTTTGGCAGACTAAGCCTGTACACCGGGGAGCTGTTTTTT. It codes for CASSFGRLSLYTGELFF.

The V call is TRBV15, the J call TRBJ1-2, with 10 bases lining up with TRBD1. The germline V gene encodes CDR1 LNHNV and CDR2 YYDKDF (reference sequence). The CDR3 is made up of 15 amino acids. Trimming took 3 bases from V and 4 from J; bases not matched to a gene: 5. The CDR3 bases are TGTGCCACCAGCAGGTGGACAGGGGGAGCCTATGGCTACACCTTC. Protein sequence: CATSRWTGGAYGYTF.

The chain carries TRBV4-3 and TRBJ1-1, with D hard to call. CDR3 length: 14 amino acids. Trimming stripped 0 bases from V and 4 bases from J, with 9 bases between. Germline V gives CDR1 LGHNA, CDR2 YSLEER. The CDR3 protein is CASSQDGWSTEAFF. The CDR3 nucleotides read TGCGCCAGCAGCCAAGATGGGTGGAGCACTGAAGCTTTCTTT.